A single sample is the source of the 17 T cell receptor beta chains below, sequenced in a study of blood T cells in healthy people across ages. Through a sample-barcoded 5' primer and a J-beta primer mix, a second PCR was run for roughly 6 to 12 cycles. TCRdb re-derived calls from the 5' RACE reads in MiXCR, one entry per CDR3 protein. The table lists more than 650,000 distinct CDR3 sequences, about a fifth of them singletons, with around 22% in the top ten. Material for sequencing was blood. These receptor sequences come from a man between 70 and 80 years old in good health.

The chain is built from TRBV5-1 and TRBJ1-1, with D maybe TRBD1 (6 bases). This CDR3 region has 14 residues. In germline, CDR1 is SGHRS, CDR2 YFSETQ. V gave up 5 bases and J gave up 6 bases, with 17 bases separating them. The CDR3: CASRSQGQSAEAFF. For the CDR3, the DNA is TGCGCCAGCAGATCGCAGGGGCAGTCGGCTGAAGCTTTCTTT.

The chain recombines TRBV4-3 with TRBJ1-2, with a possible D match to TRBD1 (6 bases). V lost 3 bases, J lost 7 bases, and 18 bases lay in between. The CDR3 length is 15 residues. CDR1 is LGHNA, CDR2 YSLEER, per germline. CDR3 nucleotide sequence: TGCGCCAGCAGCCACATGGGGGCCAGGGATGGTGGCTACACCTTC. Its protein is CASSHMGARDGGYTF.

The chain is built from TRBV28 and TRBJ2-7; 11 bases match TRBD1. V dropped 4 bases and J dropped 5; count of bases not matched to a gene: 4. The germline V gene encodes CDR1 MDHEN and CDR2 SYDVKM. This CDR3 contains 14 residues. CDR3 sequence reads: CASSSDRGHHEQYF. The CDR3 DNA reads as TGTGCCAGCAGTTCGGACAGGGGGCACCACGAGCAGTACTTC. The whole variable domain, filled in from reference TRBV28 and TRBJ2-7, reads DVKVTQSSRYLVKRTGEKVFLECVQDMDHENMFWYRQDPGLGLRLIYFSYDVKMKEKGDIPEGYSVSREKKERFSLILESASTNQTSMYLCASSSDRGHHEQYFGPGTRLTVT.

This clonotype has a count of ten or more. This sequence joins TRBV11-2 and TRBJ2-3; D call uncertain. The CDR3 runs to 14 residues. Deletions cut 4 bases from V and 3 bases from J, with 11 bases between. CDR1 SGHAT and CDR2 FQNNGV come from the germline V gene. CDR3 nucleotide sequence: TGTGCCAGCAGCTCGGTTGGCAAAACAGATACGCAGTATTTT. Residues: CASSSVGKTDTQYF.

The rearrangement uses TRBV15 and TRBJ1-4; TRBD1 might be the D (5 bases). Germline V gene lookup returns CDR1 LNHNV and CDR2 YYDKDF (reference sequence). Between the trimmed V and J ends, which lost 0 bases and 10 bases, there was a span of 18 bases. CDR3 length equals 16 residues. DNA for the CDR3: TGTGCCACCAGCAGAGATCAATCGATTGACGGGGGAAAACTGTTTTTT. This sequence encodes CATSRDQSIDGGKLFF.

This clonotype has a single count. The V and J genes are TRBV12-3 or TRBV12-4 and TRBJ2-5; D ambiguous. The end of the DNA is better explained by TRBJ2-1, so the J call may be wrong. The CDR3 runs 13 residues. The CDR3, as DNA: TGTGCCAGCAGTTTTACCGACTACAATGAGCAGTTCTTC. Translating it yields CASSFTDYNEQFF.

This chain links TRBV12-3 or TRBV12-4 with TRBJ1-5, with D uncertain. The CDR3 covers 13 residues. Trimming removed 4 bases at V and 4 bases at J, with 8 bases between. CDR3: CASSSGRNQPQHF. DNA of the CDR3: TGTGCCAGCAGTTCAGGAAGAAATCAGCCCCAGCATTTT.

This clonotype was observed a few times. The chain carries TRBV25-1 and TRBJ1-4; 10 bases are a match to TRBD1. This CDR3 is built from 15 residues. Germline CDR1 MGHDK, CDR2 SYGVNS. V lost 1 base and J lost 6; bases outside the gene matches: 2. This chain's CDR3 is CASSEWGTGDEKLFF. The CDR3 DNA reads TGTGCCAGCAGTGAATGGGGGACAGGGGATGAAAAACTGTTTTTT.

The rearrangement uses TRBV2 and TRBJ2-7; 7 bases match TRBD2. This CDR3 is 17 amino acids long. The V gene end was trimmed by 4 bases and the J gene end by 0 bases; junction bases not matched to a gene: 12. Germline V gene data show CDR1 as SNHLY and CDR2 as FYNNEI. CDR3 coding DNA: TGTGCCAGCAGTGTAGGAGCGGGGCACAACAGCTCCTACGAGCAGTACGTC. Its protein product is CASSVGAGHNSSYEQYV.

V is TRBV7-9 and J is TRBJ1-1, with 8 bases fitting TRBD1. Germline assignment: CDR1 SEHNR and CDR2 FQNEAQ (reference sequence). The V segment lost 4 bases and the J segment 4 bases; nucleotides outside the gene matches: 5. The length of the CDR3 is 14 residues. CDR3 residues: CASSSATGGTEAFF. The CDR3 region has the DNA TGTGCCAGCAGCTCCGCAACAGGGGGCACTGAAGCTTTCTTT.

This clonotype has a handful of counts. The chain carries TRBV27 and TRBJ1-2; 8 bases align to TRBD1. Trimming cost V 6 bases and J 8 bases; bases outside gene matches: 8. From germline, CDR1 is MNHEY and CDR2 SMNVEV (reference sequence). This CDR3 contains 13 residues. The CDR3 nucleotides read TGTGCCAGCAGCCCGCGACAGGGGAGAGGCTACACCTTC. As protein: CASSPRQGRGYTF.

CDR3 sequence reads: CASSSTDSQRNTIYF. In DNA, the CDR3 is TGTGCCAGCAGCTCGACAGATTCTCAAAGAAACACCATATATTTT. The V call is TRBV5-6, the J call TRBJ1-3, with TRBD1 as a possible D gene (5 bases). CDR3 length equals 15 residues. Trimming removed 3 bases from V and 5 bases from J, with 15 bases in between. Germline CDR1 and CDR2: SGHDT and YYEEEE.

The V gene is TRBV3-1, the J gene TRBJ2-1, with TRBD1 as a possible D gene (5 bases). V was cut by 0 bases and J by 2 bases, with 8 bases left in between. The CDR3 consists of 15 residues. Germline V gene data show CDR1 as LGHDT and CDR2 as YNNKEL (reference sequence). The CDR3 DNA follows: TGTGCCAGCAGCCAAGACAGGGCTCCCTACAATGAGCAGTTCTTC. Translated, it gives CASSQDRAPYNEQFF.

The chain joins TRBV25-1 to TRBJ2-2; no clear D. Trimming removed 3 bases at V and 5 bases at J, with 10 bases between. The germline gives CDR1 MGHDK, CDR2 SYGVNS. This CDR3 comprises 14 residues. The CDR3 DNA follows: TGTGCCAGCAGTGATCCCGGGTTTACCGGGGAGCTGTTTTTT. Encoded protein: CASSDPGFTGELFF. Variable domain in full (rest from reference TRBV25-1 and TRBJ2-2): EADIYQTPRYLVIGTGKKITLECSQTMGHDKMYWYQQDPGMELHLIHYSYGVNSTEKGDLSSESTVSRIRTEHFPLTLESARPSHTSQYLCASSDPGFTGELFFGEGSRLTVL.

The chain recombines TRBV7-2 with TRBJ2-1, with no clear D. The J call could be wrong; TRBJ2-5 is a better fit for the DNA end. The CDR3 loop spans 15 amino acids. Germline values: CDR1 SGHTA, CDR2 FQGNSA. The CDR3 sequence: CASRPAARAQETQYF. CDR3 in DNA: TGTGCCAGCAGACCGGCGGCACGCGCACAAGAGACCCAGTACTTC.

This clonotype showed up just a few times. The chain couples TRBV20-1 to TRBJ1-1, with no clear D. CDR1 and CDR2 (germline): DFQATT, SNEGSKA (reference sequence). Deletions cut 5 bases from V and 0 bases from J, with 7 bases between. This CDR3 has 12 amino acids. This CDR3 reads CSALVLNTEAFF. The CDR3 DNA reads as TGCAGTGCTCTGGTTCTGAACACTGAAGCTTTCTTT.

This clonotype was recorded a few times. The chain carries TRBV12-3 or TRBV12-4 and TRBJ1-2; 7 bases align to TRBD1. With V trimmed by 6 bases and J by 0 bases, 10 bases remained unmatched. This CDR3 contains 16 residues. The CDR3 nucleotides read TGTGCCAGCAGGCGCCGGGACAGCGATGCTAACTATGGCTACACCTTC. Its translation is CASRRRDSDANYGYTF.